These T cell receptor beta chains were read from a single sample in a study of T-cell memory formation after mild COVID-19. TCRdb reanalysed the 5' RACE reads using MiXCR and keeps one entry per CDR3 protein. The table shows about 150,000 distinct CDR3 sequences, with roughly 24% occurring only once. The sequenced sample consisted of PBMCs or a T cell subset sorted from them (not recorded which). The receptors were sampled from an adult woman who had mild COVID-19 (a few samples of this study predate the infection). Cell type and time point are not known. The CDR3 runs from the conserved cysteine through the conserved F or W. D genes are given only for firm matches. Clone size, where shown, is once, few, many, or a class for clones that have expanded.

>TRBJ1-2|TRBV5-1|-|-
TGCGCCAGCACGGCCGGCTATGGCTACACCTTC
CASTAGYGYTF
>TRBJ2-7|TRBV24-1|-|-
TGTGCCACCAGTGACGCCTCCAGCTCCTACGAGCAGTACTTC
CATSDASSSYEQYF
>TRBJ2-7|TRBV11-2|-|-
TGTGCCAGCAGCATCGGGACAGCGGGGGAGCAGTACTTC
CASSIGTAGEQYF
>TRBJ2-7|TRBV4-1|TRBD2|-
TGCGCCAGCAGCCCGAGGACTAGCGGGACCCTATACGAGCAGTACTTC
CASSPRTSGTLYEQYF
>TRBJ1-5|TRBV4-1|-|-
TGCGCCAGCAGCCCGGCGGAGTTGAACGGTCAGCCCCAGCATTTT
CASSPAELNGQPQHF
>TRBJ2-1|TRBV6-5|-|few
TGTGCCAGCAGTACGACGGGTATGGACAATGAGCAGTTCTTC
CASSTTGMDNEQFF
>TRBJ2-7|TRBV12-3/TRBV12-4|-|few
TGTGCCAGCAGTTTAAGGCGGGACTCCTACGAGCAGTACTTC
CASSLRRDSYEQYF
>TRBJ2-7|TRBV19|-|-
TGTGCCAGTAGTATTCATGAGACGGCCTCCTACGAGCAGTACTTC
CASSIHETASYEQYF
>TRBJ2-1|TRBV4-1|TRBD2|-
TGCGCCAGCAGCCACCCGGGACTAGCGGGGGGGACATCCTACAATGAGCAGTTCTTC
CASSHPGLAGGTSYNEQFF
>TRBJ2-1|TRBV5-4|TRBD1|few
TGTGCCAGCGGAGACAGGGGGCACAATGAGCAGTTCTTC
CASGDRGHNEQFF
>TRBJ2-3|TRBV7-2|TRBD1|few
TGTGCCAGCAGCGTCGACAGGGGGCGGGGTACAGATACGCAGTATTTT
CASSVDRGRGTDTQYF
>TRBJ2-1|TRBV7-3|TRBD2|many
TGTGCCAGCAGCTTAACGTCAGGCGGGAGGGCCGACAATGAGCAGTTCTTC
CASSLTSGGRADNEQFF
>TRBJ1-5|TRBV7-6|-|-
TGTGCCAGCAGCTCCTCCGCGGGCAATCAGCCCCAGCATTTT
CASSSSAGNQPQHF
>TRBJ1-1|TRBV4-3|-|-
TGCGCCAGCAGCCCGCGACCGGGAGAGATGAACACTGAAGCTTTCTTT
CASSPRPGEMNTEAFF
>TRBJ2-3|TRBV5-1|-|few
TGCGCCAGCAGCTCCCCCATCGGCCGGGACCCAGATACGCAGTATTTT
CASSSPIGRDPDTQYF
>TRBJ1-2|TRBV27|-|-
TGTGCCAACCCGACAGTCCTCGGGACCTATGGCTACACCTTC
CANPTVLGTYGYTF
>TRBJ2-7|TRBV10-3|-|few
TGTGCCATCAGGCCCGGGATAGATGCCTGGGAGCAGTACTTC
CAIRPGIDAWEQYF
>TRBJ2-7|TRBV2|-|-
TGTGCCAGCAGTGAGGTGGCAGGGTGGAGTCCTACTAACGAGCAGTACTTC
CASSEVAGWSPTNEQYF
>TRBJ1-5|TRBV7-4|TRBD1|-
TGTGCCAGCAGCTCACCCGGGACAGGGGACCATTATAGCAATCAGCCCCAGCATTTT
CASSSPGTGDHYSNQPQHF
>TRBJ2-7|TRBV7-9|-|few
TGTGCCAGCATTCCCCTAGGTCCCCAGCAGTACTTC
CASIPLGPQQYF
>TRBJ1-2|TRBV7-2|-|few
TGTGCCAGCAGCCCTCGGGACTCGGAGGGCTACACCTTC
CASSPRDSEGYTF
>TRBJ2-1|TRBV4-3|-|-
TGCGCCAGCAGCCAAGGCAGGTTTCGGGAGCAGTTCTTC
CASSQGRFREQFF
>TRBJ1-2|TRBV12-3/TRBV12-4|TRBD1|-
TGTGCCAGCAGGCAAACTCCCACAGGGGGCCAATACTATGGCTACACCTTC
CASRQTPTGGQYYGYTF
>TRBJ1-5|TRBV27|TRBD1|-
TGTGCCAGCAGTTCTCTGGGACAGGGTGCTCAGCCCCAGCATTTT
CASSSLGQGAQPQHF
>TRBJ2-7|TRBV7-6|TRBD1|-
TGTGCTGTTAGGGGACAGGGCTACGAGCAGTACTTC
CAVRGQGYEQYF
>TRBJ1-2|TRBV7-2|-|-
TGTGCCAGCAGCTTAGGTCCCCCCGGGGTCGGCTACACCTTC
CASSLGPPGVGYTF
>TRBJ2-5|TRBV7-2|-|few
TGTGCCAGCAGCTCCCGGGACTTTGGGGGAGAGACCCAGTACTTC
CASSSRDFGGETQYF
>TRBJ2-1|TRBV7-6|TRBD2|-
TGTGCCAGCAGCCTAGCGGGAGGGATTACCAATGAGCAGTTCTTC
CASSLAGGITNEQFF
>TRBJ2-3|TRBV4-2|TRBD2|-
TGTGCCAGCAGCCCATGGGGGGGGGGAGTAACGGATACGCAGTATTTT
CASSPWGGGVTDTQYF
>TRBJ1-6|TRBV5-1|-|-
TGCGCCAGCAGCTTGGACAGTGGTGGCTCCTATAATTCACCCCTCCACTTT
CASSLDSGGSYNSPLHF
>TRBJ2-2|TRBV9|-|few
TGTGCCACTTCGGTGGGGGACACCGGGGAGCTGTTTTTT
CATSVGDTGELFF
>TRBJ2-3|TRBV9|TRBD2|-
TGTGCCAGCAGCGGCGGGAGTTACGCAACAGATACGCAGTATTTT
CASSGGSYATDTQYF
>TRBJ2-2|TRBV9|-|few
TGTGCCAGCAGCGGAGCCGGGACAAAGAACACCGGGGAGCTGTTTTTT
CASSGAGTKNTGELFF
>TRBJ2-2|TRBV5-5|-|many
TGTGCCAGCAGCCGACAACCGGGACGGGAATACACCGGGGAGCTGTTTTTT
CASSRQPGREYTGELFF
>TRBJ2-7|TRBV9|TRBD2|-
TGTGCCAGCAGCGTAGACCAGCGGGGAGGATACGAGCAGTACTTC
CASSVDQRGGYEQYF
>TRBJ2-4|TRBV5-4|-|few
TGTGCCAGCAGCTTTAGACCCCTGGACCCAGCCAAAAACATTCAGTACTTC
CASSFRPLDPAKNIQYF
>TRBJ2-3|TRBV9|-|-
TGTGCCAGCCAGGGGTCGAGCACAGATACGCAGTATTTT
CASQGSSTDTQYF
>TRBJ2-6|TRBV7-2|TRBD2|many
TGTGCCAGCAGCTTATTTTTCCGACTAGCGGGAGGGCCGAGGGGGGCCAACGTCCTGACTTTC
CASSLFFRLAGGPRGANVLTF
>TRBJ1-6|TRBV12-3/TRBV12-4|-|-
TGTGCCAGCACGGCGGGGGGCTTTTCACCCCTCCACTTT
CASTAGGFSPLHF
>TRBJ1-3|TRBV4-3|-|-
TGCGCCAGCAGCCAAGGGGTTGGGCAAGGAAACACCATATATTTT
CASSQGVGQGNTIYF
>TRBJ2-1|TRBV6-5|-|-
TGTGCCAGCAGTTTCAGGAATGAGCAGTTCTTC
CASSFRNEQFF
>TRBJ1-1|TRBV4-1|-|-
TGTGCCAGCAGTCACCTAAACACTGAAGCTTTCTTT
CASSHLNTEAFF
>TRBJ2-7|TRBV4-2|TRBD2|-
TGTGCCAGCAGCCAAAGTTTTGGCGGGGGTTGGGACGAGCAGTACTTC
CASSQSFGGGWDEQYF
>TRBJ2-2|TRBV24-1|TRBD2|-
TGTGCCACCAGTGATTTCCCTACTAGCGGGGGTACCGGGGAGCTGTTTTTT
CATSDFPTSGGTGELFF
>TRBJ2-1|TRBV12-3/TRBV12-4|-|-
TGTGCCAGCAGTTTAGGGGAAACTCCAAACTGTGTCTTC
CASSLGETPNCVF
>TRBJ2-1|TRBV7-2|-|-
TGTGCCAGCAGCTTACTGTTGGGGCAGGTTTACAATGAGCAGTTCTTC
CASSLLLGQVYNEQFF
>TRBJ2-5|TRBV20-1|TRBD2|few
TGCAGTGCTAGAGATTTGCTAGCGGAGAGGTCCCAGTACTTC
CSARDLLAERSQYF
>TRBJ2-2|TRBV2|-|-
TGTGCCAGCAGTAAATACTTTGGGACAAACACCGGGGAGCTGTTTTTT
CASSKYFGTNTGELFF